The T cell receptor beta chain under discussion was sequenced for a study of early T cells in non-severe SARS-CoV-2 infection. Across the whole study: Unpaired chains resulted from sequencing bulk RNA of unsorted whole blood.

This clonotype was observed a few times. What it binds is unknown. Individual cDNA molecules received unique molecular identifiers. TCRdb processed the 5' RACE reads anew with MiXCR; each CDR3 protein has one entry. Here the sample spans about 48,000 distinct CDR3 sequences, over 7.5% being singletons. Study conclusions and caveats: Anti-spike CD8 responses were favored in VDJdb matching, and private and CD4 specificities were missed.

Trimming took 3 bases from V and 4 from J, leaving 12 bases between them. The CDR3 length is 14 residues. Germline CDR1 is MNHNY and CDR2 is SVGAGI (reference sequence). The clonotype comes from an adult who was a healthcare worker with PCR-confirmed SARS-CoV-2 infection or an uninfected control (not recorded which). Sequencing was performed on whole blood. This chain uses TRBV6-6 with TRBJ1-2; no clear D. The CDR3 sequence is CASSYEGRIYGYTF. DNA for the CDR3: TGTGCCAGCAGTTATGAAGGCCGGATCTATGGCTACACCTTC.